This T cell receptor beta chain is from a study of T-cell memory formation after mild COVID-19. As for the study in general: The two donors had largely donor-specific TCR clusters.

MiXCR was run by TCRdb on the 5' RACE reads, yielding one entry per CDR3 protein. In the table there are fewer than 650,000 distinct CDR3 sequences, around 16% of which are singletons. The sequence was obtained from an adult woman who had mild COVID-19 (a few samples of this study predate the infection). Cell type and time point are not known. Sequenced sample: PBMCs or a T cell subset sorted from them (not recorded which).

CDR3 region: CASREGKEKLFF. DNA for the CDR3: TGTGCCAGCCGGGAGGGCAAAGAAAAACTGTTTTTT. This chain links TRBV7-9 with TRBJ1-4; D remains ambiguous. V lost 8 bases and J lost 8, with 12 bases in between. This CDR3 has 12 residues. The germline gives CDR1 SEHNR, CDR2 FQNEAQ (reference sequence).